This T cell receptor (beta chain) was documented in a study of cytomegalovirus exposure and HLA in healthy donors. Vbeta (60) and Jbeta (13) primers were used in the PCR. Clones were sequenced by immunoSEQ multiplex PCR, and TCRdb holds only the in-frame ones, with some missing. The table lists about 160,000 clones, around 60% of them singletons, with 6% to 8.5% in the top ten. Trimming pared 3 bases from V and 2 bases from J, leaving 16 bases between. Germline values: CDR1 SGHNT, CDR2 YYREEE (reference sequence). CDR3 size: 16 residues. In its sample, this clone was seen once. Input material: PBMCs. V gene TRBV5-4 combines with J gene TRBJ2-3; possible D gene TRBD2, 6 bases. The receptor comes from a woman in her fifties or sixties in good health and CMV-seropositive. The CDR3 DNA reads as TGTGCCAGCAGCTCCGGTGGGGCGGGGTCCACAGATACGCAGTATTTT. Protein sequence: CASSSGGAGSTDTQYF.